The clone carrying this T cell receptor beta chain was seen a handful of times. Its specificity is unknown. The data were obtained in a study of early T cells in non-severe SARS-CoV-2 infection. Study overall: Sequencing input comprised bulk RNA from unsorted whole blood; chain pairing was not available. Broader study findings: Matching results from VDJdb favored anti-spike CD8 responses, leaving private and CD4 specificities undetected.

The CDR3 extends over 16 amino acids. Germline V gene sequence: CDR1 MNHEY, CDR2 SVGEGT. The J segment lost 3 bases and the V segment lost 7 bases, leaving 12 bases of the junction unmatched. Molecules of cDNA were individually given unique molecular identifiers that were attached to them. TCRdb passed the 5' RACE reads through MiXCR, listing each CDR3 protein once. Here the sample spans 70,000 or so distinct CDR3 sequences, over 9% being singletons. This TCR was sampled from an adult who was a healthcare worker with PCR-confirmed SARS-CoV-2 infection or an uninfected control (not recorded which). The chain joins TRBV6-2 or TRBV6-3 to TRBJ2-5; 9 bases are shared with TRBD2. The material sequenced was whole blood. The DNA of the CDR3 is TGTGCCAGCACACCCGGCTCGACTAGCGGAAAAGAGACCCAGTACTTC. Translated, it gives CASTPGSTSGKETQYF.